A selection of T cell receptor beta chains follows, all from one sample in a study of blood T cells in healthy people across ages. TCRdb reprocessed the 5' RACE reads via MiXCR and lists one record per CDR3 protein. The sample records hundreds of thousands of distinct CDR3 sequences, roughly 44% being singletons. The sequenced material came from blood. The receptors shown here come from a man aged 60 to 75 in good health. Each CDR3 is given with its conserved first and last residue. The D gene is left open where the match is weak. Size is omitted from some rows. Given values are once, few, many or a class for expanded clones.

few	TRBV20-1	NA	TRBJ1-4	11	TGCCTTGCGGGAACAGGAGGAAAACTGTTTTTT	CLAGTGGKLFF
NA	TRBV9	NA	TRBJ2-1	16	TGTGCCAGCAGCGTGTCAGCAGCACCCAATTACACTGAGCAGTTCTTC	CASSVSAAPNYTEQFF
NA	TRBV20-1	NA	TRBJ2-6	14	TGCAGTGTAACACGTCGGGCTGGGGCCAACGTCCTGACTTTC	CSVTRRAGANVLTF
NA	TRBV2	TRBD2	TRBJ2-3	16	TGTGCCAGCAGAGTACGGACTAGCAGTTTCACAGGTACGCAGTATTTT	CASRVRTSSFTGTQYF
NA	TRBV12-3/TRBV12-4	NA	TRBJ2-7	15	TGTGCCAGCAGTTTGAAGCAGGGCATATTTGGCGAGCAGTACTTC	CASSLKQGIFGEQYF
NA	TRBV7-9	NA	TRBJ2-1	14	TGTGCCAGCAGCCATGGGGACGGGGACAATGAGCAGTTCTTC	CASSHGDGDNEQFF
NA	TRBV29-1	NA	TRBJ2-3	15	TGCAGCGTTCTAGGACAGCGCCCTAGCACAGATACGCGGTATTTT	CSVLGQRPSTDTRYF
NA	TRBV7-6	NA	TRBJ2-7	13	TGTGCCAGCAGCTTAGATCACCTCTACGAGCAGTACTTC	CASSLDHLYEQYF
NA	TRBV7-2	TRBD2	TRBJ2-3	14	TGTGCCAGCAGCTTAGGGTCTAGCGGGAGATCGCAGTATTTT	CASSLGSSGRSQYF
few	TRBV20-1	TRBD2	TRBJ2-7	15	TGCAGTGCTAGGCCTACTAGCGGGTCTTCCTACGAGCAGTACTTC	CSARPTSGSSYEQYF
NA	TRBV25-1	NA	TRBJ2-1	18	TGTGCCAGCAGTTGGGACAGGGTTCGAGCGGGGGACCACAATGAGCAGTTCTTC	CASSWDRVRAGDHNEQFF
NA	TRBV3-1	TRBD1	TRBJ1-3	14	TGTGCCAGCAGGCCGACAGGGATTGGAAACACCATATATTTT	CASRPTGIGNTIYF